Below are 32 T cell receptor beta chains sequenced from a single sample in a study of human T cells and chemical hapten exposure. TCRdb reprocessed the RACE reads via MiXCR and lists one record per CDR3 protein. The repertoire holds about 160,000 distinct CDR3 sequences, 25% to 35% seen once, with approximately 2.3% in the top ten. Documented time point: patch test 3, about 24 weeks after DPC sensitization. The treatment here: therapeutic diphenylcyclopropenone sensitization with weekly scalp DPC. Sequenced material: whole blood, taken in connection with sensitization to the hapten diphenylcyclopropenone (DPC). The receptors here all came from a woman aged 18-29 years with alopecia areata. Some clones in this sample may be carry-over from other donors' samples.

This clonotype has a handful of counts. The V and J genes are TRBV29-1 and TRBJ2-3; D may be TRBD2 (6 bases). V was clipped by 4 bases and J by 5 bases, with 13 bases between them. The germline gives CDR1 SQVTM, CDR2 ANQGSEA. There are 13 residues in the CDR3. The chain's CDR3 is CSVVSAGRDTQYF. CDR3 bases: TGCAGCGTTGTATCTGCGGGGAGAGATACGCAGTATTTT.

This clonotype has just a few counts. This chain links TRBV29-1 with TRBJ2-1, with a weak D call TRBD2 (6 bases). Germline V gives CDR1 SQVTM, CDR2 ANQGSEA. The V end lost 7 bases, the J end lost 0 bases, and 16 bases lay between the germline ends. The length of the CDR3 is 15 residues. The chain's CDR3 is CSAYGATSSYNEQFF. CDR3 bases: TGCAGCGCCTATGGGGCGACTAGCTCCTACAATGAGCAGTTCTTC.

This clonotype was seen more than once but under ten times. The rearrangement uses TRBV12-3 or TRBV12-4 and TRBJ1-2; possible D gene TRBD1, 6 bases. The CDR3 extends over 13 amino acids. V dropped 9 bases and J dropped 6 bases, with 17 bases sitting between them. The CDR3 loop reads CASQRQGTNGYTF. DNA for the CDR3: TGTGCCAGTCAGCGGCAGGGGACTAATGGCTACACCTTC.

This clonotype appeared a few times. V usage is TRBV20-1 and J usage is TRBJ2-7; the D is unclear. Trimming left V 0 bases short and J 4 bases short, with 7 bases between. Per the germline V gene, CDR1 is DFQATT and CDR2 is SNEGSKA (reference sequence). This CDR3 is 12 amino acids long. The CDR3 DNA reads as TGCAGTGCTAGAGATCTAGGTTACGAGCAGTACTTC. Translated: CSARDLGYEQYF.

The V and J genes are TRBV12-3 or TRBV12-4 and TRBJ2-7; D is unresolved. The germline V and J ends were trimmed by 4 bases and 6 bases, with 13 bases remaining between them. This CDR3 is built from 13 residues. The CDR3 DNA is TGTGCCAGCAGTTCACTATCCCCTCTCGAGCAGTACTTC. This sequence encodes CASSSLSPLEQYF.

The V and J genes are TRBV6-5 and TRBJ1-2, with 7 nucleotides matching TRBD1. V was clipped by 6 bases and J by 4 bases; unmatched bases: 14. CDR1 is MNHEY, CDR2 SVGAGI, per germline. The CDR3 has 16 residues. The CDR3 loop is CASRSGGTAGRYGYTF. The CDR3 bases are TGTGCCAGCAGGTCCGGGGGGACAGCGGGTCGCTATGGCTACACCTTC.

The chain is built from TRBV25-1 and TRBJ1-4; no clear D gene. V lost 5 bases to trimming and J lost 7 bases, with 5 bases between them. CDR1 MGHDK and CDR2 SYGVNS come from the germline V gene. This CDR3 spans 11 amino acids. CDR3 region: CASSPFEKLFF. CDR3 in DNA: TGTGCCAGCAGTCCCTTTGAAAAACTGTTTTTT.

The chain employs TRBV5-1 and TRBJ2-1; D unclear. The CDR3 is 16 amino acids. V lost 0 bases and J lost 7, with 17 bases in between. Looked up from germline, CDR1 is SGHRS and CDR2 is YFSETQ. CDR3 nucleotides: TGCGCCAGCAGCTTGGGATCTTCTTCCTTTCGAAATGAGCAGTTCTTC. It encodes CASSLGSSSFRNEQFF.

In this sample, this clonotype turned up a few times. The rearrangement joins TRBV10-3 to TRBJ2-1; 7 nucleotides match TRBD2. The CDR3 covers 14 residues. Germline lookup yields CDR1 ENHRY and CDR2 SYGVKD. V trimming: 2 bases; J trimming: 3 bases; junction bases outside the gene matches: 1. The CDR3 DNA reads TGTGCCATCAGTGAGGCTAGCGGCTACAATGAGCAGTTCTTC. Translating gives CAISEASGYNEQFF.

This clonotype came up a few times. The chain uses TRBV7-2 and TRBJ2-7, with 11 bases lining up with TRBD2. This CDR3 spans 14 amino acids. The ends lost 5 bases at V and 3 bases at J; junction bases unmatched: 3. Per germline, CDR1 SGHTA and CDR2 FQGNSA. For the CDR3, the DNA is TGTGCCAGCAGCGTACTAGCGGGGGACTACGAGCAGTACTTC. Residues: CASSVLAGDYEQYF.

This chain links TRBV4-1 with TRBJ2-5; D is possibly TRBD1 or TRBD2 (5 bases each). Germline V gene sequence: CDR1 MGHRA, CDR2 YSYEKL. V shed 1 base and J shed 4 bases, with 13 bases lying between them. This CDR3 comprises 15 residues. CDR3 region: CASSQGGRGPETQYF. The CDR3 DNA reads TGCGCCAGCAGCCAAGGGGGCCGGGGTCCAGAGACCCAGTACTTC.

The chain links TRBV12-3 or TRBV12-4 to TRBJ2-1, with a tentative D call TRBD1 (6 bases). V lost 9 bases, J lost 5 bases, and 23 bases lay in between. The CDR3 has 16 residues. CDR3 sequence reads: CASLIRPGQTNNEQFF. CDR3 DNA: TGTGCCAGTTTAATTCGACCGGGACAAACTAACAATGAGCAGTTCTTC.

The rearrangement uses TRBV7-3 and TRBJ2-3, with TRBD1 matching over 10 bases. Germline V lookup: CDR1 SGHTA, CDR2 FQGTGA. The CDR3 totals 16 residues. V shed 1 base and J 4 bases; nucleotides not matched to a gene: 5. The CDR3 bases are TGTGCCAGCAGCTTAATGGGGACAGGGGTGGCAGATACGCAGTATTTT. The encoded protein is CASSLMGTGVADTQYF.

This chain connects TRBV5-1 to TRBJ2-3; D ambiguous. The CDR3 length is 14 residues. Germline V gene sequence: CDR1 SGHRS, CDR2 YFSETQ. With 0 bases removed from V and 0 bases from J, the gap between germline ends came to 5 bases. The CDR3 loop reads CASSLELSTDTQYF. CDR3 coding DNA: TGCGCCAGCAGCTTGGAGCTTAGCACAGATACGCAGTATTTT.

The chain couples TRBV20-1 to TRBJ2-3; D is unclear. Germline lookup yields CDR1 DFQATT and CDR2 SNEGSKA (reference sequence). The V and J ends lost 1 base and 2 bases respectively, with 16 bases between them. The CDR3 has 16 amino acids. The DNA for the CDR3 is TGCAGTGCTAGAGTTTTCCAGTTAACTGTCACAGATACGCAGTATTTT. This codes for CSARVFQLTVTDTQYF.

Only a few counts were recorded for this clonotype. Here the CDR3 reads CAISESLGHLDGYTF. Written as DNA, the CDR3 is TGTGCCATCAGTGAGTCGCTGGGACATCTCGACGGCTACACCTTC. The chain couples TRBV10-3 to TRBJ1-2; possibly TRBD1 for D (6 bases). Germline assignment: CDR1 ENHRY and CDR2 SYGVKD. The CDR3 contains 15 residues. V was trimmed by 0 bases and J by 8 bases, leaving 16 bases between them.

This clonotype has just a few counts. The chain carries TRBV2 and TRBJ1-6, with D uncertain. This CDR3 region has 16 residues. V lost 3 bases and J 0 bases, leaving 9 bases between the germline ends. In germline, CDR1 is SNHLY, CDR2 FYNNEI. The CDR3 DNA reads TGTGCCAGCAGTGACCCCCGGAGCTCCTATAATTCACCCCTCCACTTT. The encoded protein is CASSDPRSSYNSPLHF.

The chain has TRBV29-1 and TRBJ2-1; D remains unclear. CDR1 SQVTM and CDR2 ANQGSEA come from the germline V gene. The germline V and J ends were trimmed by 0 bases and 0 bases, with 6 bases remaining between them. The CDR3 extends over 14 amino acids. CDR3 nucleotides: TGCAGCGTTGAAGATGTTAGCTCCTACAATGAGCAGTTCTTC. Translated: CSVEDVSSYNEQFF.

The genes are TRBV14 and TRBJ2-4, with D possibly matching TRBD2 (5 bases). The CDR3 runs 15 residues. Germline assignment: CDR1 SGHDN and CDR2 FVKESK. Trimming shortened V by 4 bases and J by 1 base, and 11 bases separated the two germline ends. CDR3 sequence: CASSPGRVAKNIQYF. The CDR3 DNA is TGTGCCAGCAGCCCGGGAAGGGTGGCCAAAAACATTCAGTACTTC.

This rearrangement joins TRBV5-5 to TRBJ2-7, with a possible D match to TRBD1 (5 bases). Germline CDR1 is SGHKS and CDR2 is YYEKEE (reference sequence). The CDR3 loop spans 14 amino acids. With 3 bases removed from V and 4 bases from J, the gap between germline ends came to 14 bases. The CDR3 reads CASSWTSDSYEQYF. CDR3 bases: TGTGCCAGCAGCTGGACCAGTGACAGTTACGAGCAGTACTTC.

This clonotype was seen a few times. The chain is built from TRBV29-1 and TRBJ2-7; a possible D gene is TRBD2 (5 bases). CDR1 is SQVTM and CDR2 is ANQGSEA in the germline V gene. The CDR3 covers 14 residues. Trimming cost V 4 bases and J 2 bases, with 15 bases left between them. In DNA form, the CDR3 reads TGCAGCGTTGGGGGAACGGGAAGGGCCTACGAGCAGTACTTC. This encodes CSVGGTGRAYEQYF.

This clonotype was seen a handful of times. This chain links TRBV4-3 with TRBJ2-1; D not resolved. The CDR3 runs to 13 residues. V was cut by 4 bases and J by 9 bases, with 13 bases left in between. Per germline, CDR1 LGHNA and CDR2 YSLEER. CDR3 protein: CASSRTLEREQFF. CDR3 DNA: TGCGCCAGCAGCCGCACCCTAGAGCGTGAGCAGTTCTTC.

This CDR3 is CASSFRTEDTQYF. CDR3 nucleotides: TGCGCCAGCAGCTTTAGGACAGAAGATACGCAGTATTTT. The V and J genes are TRBV4-3 and TRBJ2-3, with D maybe TRBD1 (6 bases). V was cut by 5 bases and J by 5 bases, with 11 bases left in between. This CDR3 is built from 13 residues. Germline assignment: CDR1 LGHNA and CDR2 YSLEER.

In this sample, this clonotype turned up a few times. CDR3 DNA: TGTGCCAGCAGCCAAGAATTTAACACTGAAGCTTTCTTT. Encoded protein: CASSQEFNTEAFF. V is TRBV4-2 and J is TRBJ1-1; D remains unclear. The V gene's germline CDR1 is LGHNA and CDR2 YNFKEQ. The V and J ends lost 0 bases and 2 bases respectively, with 4 bases between them. The CDR3 contains 13 residues.

This clonotype showed up just a few times. The chain combines TRBV2 with TRBJ2-7, with D maybe TRBD2 (6 bases). Germline-derived CDR1 and CDR2 are SNHLY and FYNNEI. CDR3 length: 13 amino acids. With 7 bases removed from V and 3 bases from J, the gap between germline ends came to 13 bases. CDR3 nucleotide sequence: TGTGCCAGCAAAGTGGAGGGCCTCTACGAGCAGTACTTC. Amino acids: CASKVEGLYEQYF.

This clonotype appeared many times. The chain is built from TRBV7-6 and TRBJ2-1; a possible D gene is TRBD2 (6 bases). V was trimmed by 4 bases and J by 1 base, leaving 8 bases between them. The CDR3 runs to 14 residues. CDR1 and CDR2 (germline): SGHVS, FNYEAQ. The CDR3 coding sequence is TGTGCCAGCAGCTGGGGGACTTCCTACAATGAGCAGTTCTTC. It specifies CASSWGTSYNEQFF.

The rearrangement links TRBV20-1 to TRBJ2-3; the match to TRBD2 covers 9 bases. J gave up 2 bases and V 1 base, and 1 base lay outside the gene matches. The CDR3 consists of 14 residues. CDR1 and CDR2 (germline): DFQATT, SNEGSKA (reference sequence). This CDR3 is CSARGLAVTDTQYF. The DNA for the CDR3 is TGCAGTGCTAGAGGACTAGCGGTCACAGATACGCAGTATTTT.

This rearrangement joins TRBV20-1 to TRBJ1-5; D is perhaps TRBD1 (6 bases). CDR1 DFQATT and CDR2 SNEGSKA come from the germline V gene (reference sequence). The CDR3 consists of 14 residues. The ends were cut back, 6 bases at V and 3 bases at J, with 15 bases in the middle. CDR3 DNA sequence: TGCAGTGCCGGGGGCGTGAGGTTCAATCAGCCCCAGCATTTT. It encodes CSAGGVRFNQPQHF.

This clonotype was seen a handful of times. The rearrangement uses TRBV29-1 and TRBJ1-3; D remains unclear. The CDR3 length is 14 residues. The V end lost 6 bases, the J end lost 0 bases, and 12 bases lay between the germline ends. CDR1 is SQVTM, CDR2 ANQGSEA, per germline. In DNA, the CDR3 is TGCAGCGTCGCGCCTTTGGACTCTGGAAACACCATATATTTT. It translates to CSVAPLDSGNTIYF.

This clonotype was counted only a few times. The chain has TRBV20-1 and TRBJ2-3, with no clear D. Germline loops: CDR1 DFQATT, CDR2 SNEGSKA (reference sequence). Trimming cost V 1 base and J 1 base, with 12 bases left between them. This CDR3 is built from 15 residues. CDR3 loop: CSARAPSRGTDTQYF. DNA of the CDR3: TGCAGTGCTAGAGCCCCCAGTAGGGGCACAGATACGCAGTATTTT.

This chain connects TRBV2 to TRBJ1-1; 8 nucleotides align to TRBD1. The V gene's germline CDR1 is SNHLY and CDR2 FYNNEI. The CDR3 covers 12 residues. V shed 6 bases and J 8 bases; nucleotides not matched to a gene: 5. CDR3 in amino acids: CASSAGQGEAFF. CDR3 DNA sequence: TGTGCCAGCAGCGCTGGACAGGGAGAAGCTTTCTTT. Variable domain in full (rest from reference TRBV2 and TRBJ1-1): EPEVTQTPSHQVTQMGQEVILRCVPISNHLYFYWYRQILGQKVEFLVSFYNNEISEKSEIFDDQFSVERPDGSNFTLKIRSTKLEDSAMYFCASSAGQGEAFFGQGTRLTVV.

The V and J genes are TRBV29-1 and TRBJ2-7, with 9 bases matching TRBD1. Germline V gives CDR1 SQVTM, CDR2 ANQGSEA. This CDR3 contains 13 residues. V dropped 1 base and J dropped 2; count of bases not matched to a gene: 0. The CDR3 here is CSVEGTGAYEQYF. DNA for the CDR3: TGCAGCGTTGAAGGGACAGGGGCCTACGAGCAGTACTTC.